This TCR beta chain was identified during a study of cytomegalovirus exposure and HLA in healthy donors. Findings of the study overall: Listed as cytomegalovirus-associated were over 150 TCR beta chains. Some public TCRs appeared in many individuals, while most sequences were rare.

60 Vbeta and 13 Jbeta primers were used in PCR. How the authors handled the data: Per a later analysis, the number of unique TCR beta chains was some 82 million, of which about 11 million were shared. The method was immunoSEQ multiplex PCR; TCRdb's version includes in-frame clones alone and lacks a portion of them. Clone size and the V and J calls come from that table; the DNA yielded D and trimming. This sample has over 150,000 clones, with roughly 83% found just once. Note on this clone: Antigen specificity is unknown.

Per germline, CDR1 SGHTA and CDR2 FQGNSA. The CDR3 covers 14 residues. Trimming removed 5 bases from V and 4 bases from J, with 14 bases in between. Sequencing was done on a sample of PBMCs. This TCR came from a boy between 2 and 10 years old in good health and CMV-seronegative. The V and J genes are TRBV7-2 and TRBJ1-2, with a tentative D call TRBD1 (6 bases). The DNA for the CDR3 is TGTGCCAGCAGCCCTGGGGGCAGGGTCTATGGCTACACCTTC. It encodes CASSPGGRVYGYTF.